This T cell receptor (beta chain) is drawn from a study of graft-versus-host responses after intestinal transplantation. Overall study context: Recipients were given multivisceral, liver-intestinal, or isolated intestinal transplants. Induction using anti-thymocyte globulin, followed by tacrolimus and steroids for 2 to 4 years, was given to all recipients.

As to this clone: Its cognate antigen is unknown.

Intraepithelial and lamina propria lymphocytes were freed from processed graft tissue. V lost 1 base and J lost 0, with 14 bases in between. The CDR3 consists of 17 residues. In germline, CDR1 is LGHNA, CDR2 YNFKEQ. Sequencing was performed with immunoSEQ multiplex PCR; in TCRdb, only in-frame clones are kept and a portion is missing. The sample has about 14,000 clones; 70% to 85% are singletons. Findings of the study overall: Graft-versus-host to host-versus-graft clonal ratios in allografts were high in patients with graft-donor T cell macrochimerism. GvH clones detected in recipient marrow included some appearing first in ileum or blood.

The V gene is TRBV4-2, the J gene TRBJ2-3; tentatively, D is TRBD2 (6 bases). This clonotype was obtained from a human patient who received an intestinal transplant, so some T cells may come from the graft donor. Sequencing was performed on ileum tissue, taken approximately 27 days after intestinal transplant. The CDR3 loop reads CASSQGAGPTSTDTQYF. CDR3 DNA: TGTGCCAGCAGCCAAGGTGCGGGACCCACTAGCACAGATACGCAGTATTTT.